These 14 T cell receptor beta chains share one sample of origin, sequenced in a study of cytomegalovirus exposure and HLA in healthy donors. Data came from immunoSEQ multiplex PCR; TCRdb stores just in-frame clones and leaves some out. The sample lists roughly 100,000 clones; roughly nine tenths were seen once. Sequencing used PBMCs. Receptors originate from a woman aged 18-35 years in good health and CMV-seropositive.

This chain joins TRBV5-4 and TRBJ2-5; D unresolved. V was cut by 2 bases and J by 5 bases, with 16 bases left in between. Per germline, CDR1 SGHNT and CDR2 YYREEE (reference sequence). The CDR3 covers 15 residues. This chain's CDR3 is CASSLRHSARETQYF. CDR3 DNA sequence: TGTGCCAGCAGCTTAAGACACTCCGCTCGGGAGACCCAGTACTTC.

This clone came up a few times. This chain joins TRBV28 and TRBJ2-5; TRBD1 matches at 9 bases. V was clipped by 5 bases and J by 1 base; unmatched bases: 8. Germline assignment: CDR1 MDHEN and CDR2 SYDVKM. This CDR3 contains 16 residues. The CDR3, as DNA: TGTGCCAGCAGTCAACAGGGGGCAGGGATCCAAGAGACCCAGTACTTC. Its translation is CASSQQGAGIQETQYF.

This sequence joins TRBV28 and TRBJ2-1; 13 nucleotides line up with TRBD2. Per the germline V gene, CDR1 is MDHEN and CDR2 is SYDVKM. The CDR3 extends over 15 amino acids. V lost 5 bases and J lost 5; bases outside the gene matches: 3. The CDR3 DNA sequence: TGTGCCAGCAGTACGGGACTAGCGGGGCACAATGAGCAGTTCTTC. Its translation: CASSTGLAGHNEQFF.

The chain couples TRBV19 to TRBJ1-4; 8 bases match TRBD1. V was clipped by 8 bases and J by 7 bases; unmatched bases: 3. Germline assignment: CDR1 LNHDA and CDR2 SQIVND (reference sequence). The CDR3 is 12 residues long. This chain's CDR3 is CASRTGSEKLFF. The CDR3, as DNA: TGTGCCAGTCGGACAGGGAGTGAAAAACTGTTTTTT.

V gene TRBV7-6 combines with J gene TRBJ2-5; 10 nucleotides align to TRBD2. This CDR3 comprises 15 residues. V lost 2 bases, J lost 1 base, and 1 base stayed unmatched. Germline CDR1 reads SGHVS; CDR2 reads FNYEAQ. CDR3 loop: CASSLLAGAQETQYF. The CDR3 nucleotides read TGTGCCAGCAGCTTACTAGCGGGGGCCCAAGAGACCCAGTACTTC.

The CDR3 here is CASSLLSRDRDKNSNQPQHF. The CDR3 nucleotides read TGTGCCAGCAGTTTATTGAGCCGGGACAGGGACAAAAATAGCAATCAGCCCCAGCATTTT. The chain links TRBV28 to TRBJ1-5, with TRBD1 identical over 9 bases. Unmatched junction bases numbered 13, after V lost 1 base and J lost 0 bases. The CDR3 runs to 20 residues. Germline lookup yields CDR1 MDHEN and CDR2 SYDVKM.

V and J are TRBV11-3 and TRBJ2-7; D is uncertain. Trimming removed 4 bases at V and 7 bases at J, with 14 bases between. The CDR3 length is 13 residues. Germline loops: CDR1 SGHNT, CDR2 YENEEA. As DNA, the CDR3 is TGTGCCAGCAGCTCGCGCGGATTCGCGGAGCAGTACTTC. It codes for CASSSRGFAEQYF. The full variable domain, its missing parts supplied by reference TRBV11-3 and TRBJ2-7, is EAGVVQSPRYKIIEKKQPVAFWCNPISGHNTLYWYLQNLGQGPELLIRYENEEAVDDSQLPKDRFSAERLKGVDSTLKIQPAELGDSAVYLCASSSRGFAEQYFGPGTRLTVT.

The genes are TRBV7-9 and TRBJ2-7; D is uncertain. Germline V gene data show CDR1 as SEHNR and CDR2 as FQNEAQ (reference sequence). With 5 bases removed from V and 0 bases from J, the gap between germline ends came to 17 bases. The CDR3 is made up of 16 amino acids. The CDR3 DNA sequence: TGTGCCAGCAGCCAAGGAGTTGCGGATCGCTCCTACGAGCAGTACTTC. It codes for CASSQGVADRSYEQYF.

This clone has a single count. V usage is TRBV21-1 and J usage is TRBJ2-7; the table's D call, TRBD2, was not checked against the DNA. TRBV21-1 is a pseudogene. This CDR3 comprises 13 residues. CDR3 sequence (DNA): TGTGCCAGGGGTCCTAGCCCCCTCTACGAGCAGTACTTC. Translation: CARGPSPLYEQYF.

The genes are TRBV28 and TRBJ2-1; 7 bases match TRBD1. V was clipped by 5 bases and J by 8 bases; unmatched bases: 12. The CDR3 contains 15 residues. CDR1 is MDHEN, CDR2 SYDVKM, per germline. CDR3 protein: CASSVMDRSFDEQFF. CDR3 nucleotide sequence: TGTGCCAGCAGTGTGATGGACAGGTCCTTTGATGAGCAGTTCTTC.

This clone is a singleton in its sample. This chain joins TRBV19 and TRBJ1-1, with 7 bases identical to TRBD1. The junction had 15 bases not matched to a gene; V was cut back by 5 bases and J by 3 bases. The CDR3 loop spans 17 amino acids. The germline CDR1 and CDR2 sequences are LNHDA and SQIVND (reference sequence). The CDR3 region has the DNA TGTGCCAGTAGTTTGGACAGGTCAAACCTTCTGGACACTGAAGCTTTCTTT. Protein sequence: CASSLDRSNLLDTEAFF.

This rearrangement joins TRBV11-3 to TRBJ2-5, with a tentative D call TRBD2 (6 bases). CDR1 and CDR2 (germline): SGHNT, YENEEA. The CDR3 has 15 amino acids. Trimming took off 7 bases at V and 3 bases at J, with 18 bases between the two ends. As DNA, the CDR3 is TGTGCCAGCACCGAAAGGAGACAGCGGGAAGAGACCCAGTACTTC. Its translation: CASTERRQREETQYF. Complete variable domain (other parts from reference TRBV11-3 and TRBJ2-5): EAGVVQSPRYKIIEKKQPVAFWCNPISGHNTLYWYLQNLGQGPELLIRYENEEAVDDSQLPKDRFSAERLKGVDSTLKIQPAELGDSAVYLCASTERRQREETQYFGPGTRLLVL.

This rearrangement joins TRBV6-6 to TRBJ2-2; D perhaps matches TRBD1 (5 bases). Germline CDR1 and CDR2: MNHNY and SVGAGI (reference sequence). The length of the CDR3 is 16 residues. V lost 2 bases and J 4 bases, leaving 14 bases between the germline ends. DNA of the CDR3: TGTGCCAGCAGTTACCAGTCAGGGCCCCTCACCGGGGAGCTGTTTTTT. It translates to CASSYQSGPLTGELFF.

The chain recombines TRBV19 with TRBJ2-3, with D perhaps matching TRBD1 (5 bases). V was clipped by 3 bases and J by 4 bases, with 14 bases between them. Germline V gene lookup returns CDR1 LNHDA and CDR2 SQIVND (reference sequence). The CDR3 length is 15 residues. The DNA for the CDR3 is TGTGCCAGTAGTATTGCTGGGGCAGGAGCAGATACGCAGTATTTT. It encodes CASSIAGAGADTQYF. Drawing the rest from reference TRBV19 and TRBJ2-3, the complete variable domain is DGGITQSPKYLFRKEGQNVTLSCEQNLNHDAMYWYRQDPGQGLRLIYYSQIVNDFQKGDIAEGYSVSREKKESFPLTVTSAQKNPTAFYLCASSIAGAGADTQYFGPGTRLTVL.